This T cell receptor beta chain came from a study of T cells in Graves' hyperthyroidism and ophthalmopathy. For the study at large: Peripheral blood was obtained at initial diagnosis, preceding any treatment.

The study's findings and limits: Model predictions of ophthalmopathy came a median approximately seven months before onset.

Per germline, CDR1 MDHEN and CDR2 SYDVKM. V shed 6 bases and J 4 bases; nucleotides not matched to a gene: 4. CDR3 length equals 15 residues. Patients aged 18 to 65 with hyperthyroidism were newly diagnosed, with duration under 2 months. This sample holds PBMCs from roughly 10 ml fresh peripheral blood. Concerning this clonotype: Its antigen is not identified.

TCR beta CDR3 regions were amplified from RNA transcripts. First-round RT-PCR with HTBI primers amplified the TCR CDR3 region. TCRdb fed the multiplex PCR reads into MiXCR, producing one record per CDR3 protein. Among roughly 750,000 distinct CDR3 sequences listed, roughly 15% were seen once. This TCR was sampled from a man between 18 and 29 years old with Graves' hyperthyroidism. The chain carries TRBV28 and TRBJ2-2, with TRBD2 matching 11 bases. Sequencing was done on a sample of blood. CDR3 residues: CASRGTSGFTGELFF. In nucleotides, the CDR3 is TGTGCCAGCAGAGGGACTAGCGGATTCACCGGGGAGCTGTTTTTT.